Below, 23 T cell receptor beta chains from the same sample are listed, as sequenced in a study of Tregs in tolerant kidney transplant recipients. Generated by immunoSEQ multiplex PCR, the TCRdb table keeps only in-frame clones and is missing some. The specimen's table records 45,000 to 55,000 clones. The input for sequencing was CD4+ T cells from blood, taken before the transplant. The receptors were gathered from a human donor who received a combined kidney and bone marrow transplant.

The CDR3 here is CASSPPSVAGADTQYF. The CDR3 DNA, read in part, is TGTGCCAGCTCACCACCGTCTGTAGCGGGAGCAGATACG. The chain employs TRBV18 and TRBJ2-3; 9 nucleotides agree with TRBD2. The observed sequence ends 3 residues before the CDR3 terminus, with the missing tail filled in from the germline J gene. In germline, CDR1 is KGHSH, CDR2 LQKENI. Trimming cost V 0 bases and J 4 bases; bases outside gene matches: 5. This CDR3 comprises 16 residues.

The part of the CDR3 DNA that was read is TGTGCCAGTAGTATAGCCGGGAACAGGGGAGGCTTCTCTAGCACAGATACG. It translates to CASSIAGNRGGFSSTDT. The complete CDR3 reads CASSIAGNRGGFSSTDTQYF. The rearrangement joins TRBV19 to TRBJ2-3; possible D gene TRBD1, 7 bases. From the germline J gene comes the end of the CDR3, since the read stops 3 residues before it. V was shortened by 1 base and J by 0 bases, with 23 bases between the two germline ends. The CDR3 runs to 20 residues. Germline V CDR1 and CDR2: LNHDA, SQIVND (reference sequence).

Concerning this clone: The read halts 3 residues ahead of the CDR3 end, with the missing end drawn from the germline J gene. This chain joins TRBV7-8 and TRBJ2-1; perhaps TRBD2 as D (6 bases). The V gene's germline CDR1 is SGHVS and CDR2 FQNEAQ. The CDR3 extends over 15 amino acids. V was pared by 1 base and J by 7 bases, with 14 bases between. The CDR3 spells CASSLDAGTGNEQFF. CDR3 bases read: TGTGCCAGCAGCTTAGACGCGGGAACGGGTAATGAG. Full variable domain (missing parts from reference TRBV7-8 and TRBJ2-1): GAGVSQSPRYKVAKRGQDVALRCDPISGHVSLFWYQQALGQGPEFLTYFQNEAQLDKSGLPSDRFFAERPEGSVSTLKIQRTQQEDSAVYLCASSLDAGTGNEQFFGPGTRLTVL.

Note on this clone: Sequencing ends 3 residues short of the CDR3 end; the germline J gene provides the rest. The gene calls are TRBV29-1 and TRBJ1-4; no firm D call. This CDR3 contains 11 residues. The V gene lost 7 bases and the J gene lost 6 bases, with 9 bases spanning the gap. The germline gives CDR1 SQVTM, CDR2 ANQGSEA. CDR3 bases read: TGCAGCGCCCAGGCACATGAAAAA. Translating it yields CSAQAHEK. The whole CDR3 region reads CSAQAHEKLFF.

Note on this clone: The read gets to within 3 residues of the CDR3 end, and the germline J gene fills in the rest. The chain is built from TRBV6-2 or TRBV6-3 and TRBJ2-1; 9 bases line up with TRBD2. Looked up from germline, CDR1 is MNHEY and CDR2 is SVGEGT. The CDR3 is 14 residues long. The V gene end was trimmed by 2 bases and the J gene end by 9 bases; junction bases not matched to a gene: 5. CDR3 residues: CASSYPGLAIEQFF. CDR3 DNA, as far as it was read: TGTGCCAGCAGTTACCCAGGACTAGCGATTGAG.

As regards this clone: The CDR3 end falls 3 residues outside the read, so it is completed with the germline J gene. The chain uses TRBV5-1 and TRBJ2-1; TRBD2 agrees at 9 bases. Germline CDR1 is SGHRS and CDR2 is YFSETQ. This CDR3 region has 15 residues. Trimming took 0 bases from V and 7 from J; bases not matched to a gene: 5. This CDR3 is CASSLEGLASNEQFF. The CDR3 DNA, read in part, is TGCGCCAGCAGCTTGGAGGGACTAGCTTCGAATGAG.

For this clone: Read data end 3 residues before the CDR3 end; the end is taken from the germline J gene. The V and J genes are TRBV19 and TRBJ2-7; TRBD2 aligns across 8 bases. CDR1 is LNHDA, CDR2 SQIVND, per germline (reference sequence). This CDR3 comprises 14 residues. Trimming cost V 3 bases and J 5 bases; bases outside gene matches: 6. CDR3 region: CASSIKAGAHEQYF. CDR3 bases read: TGTGCCAGTAGTATTAAAGCGGGAGCCCACGAG.

A remark on this clone: The CDR3 end falls 3 residues outside the read, so it is completed with the germline J gene. The rearrangement uses TRBV7-9 and TRBJ1-1, with D perhaps matching TRBD1 (5 bases). V gave up 8 bases and J gave up 7 bases, with 23 bases separating them. The CDR3 covers 15 residues. Germline CDR1 and CDR2: SEHNR and FQNEAQ (reference sequence). The CDR3 protein is CASSQSATHDSEAFF. The CDR3 bases that were read are TGTGCCAGCTCCCAGAGTGCCACCCATGACAGTGAA.

A note on this clone: From the germline J gene comes the end of the CDR3, since the read stops 3 residues before it. V and J are TRBV19 and TRBJ2-5, with D perhaps TRBD1 (5 bases). The germline CDR1 and CDR2 sequences are LNHDA and SQIVND (reference sequence). The CDR3 is 13 residues long. V shed 9 bases and J shed 2 bases, with 13 bases lying between them. The CDR3 bases that were read are TGTGCCAGCAGACAGCCCCCTCAAGAGACC. It is translated as CASRQPPQET. The CDR3, in full, reads CASRQPPQETQYF.

Comments on this clone: The CDR3 end falls 3 residues outside the read, so it is completed with the germline J gene. The chain has TRBV20-1 and TRBJ1-5; D uncertain. The CDR3 length is 15 residues. Trimming cost V 3 bases and J 2 bases, with 14 bases left between them. CDR1 and CDR2 from the germline V gene are DFQATT and SNEGSKA (reference sequence). The CDR3 here is CSASGGSQGNQPQHF. The part of the CDR3 DNA that was read is TGCAGTGCTAGTGGAGGCAGCCAGGGCAATCAGCCC.

Regarding this clone: The read halts 3 residues ahead of the CDR3 end, with the missing end drawn from the germline J gene. The J gene is TRBJ2-1, the V gene TRBV5-1, with TRBD2 matching 7 bases. This CDR3 spans 13 amino acids. Germline V gene sequence: CDR1 SGHRS, CDR2 YFSETQ. V lost 4 bases to trimming and J lost 9 bases; unmatched junction nucleotides: 7. CDR3 DNA (partial): TGCGCCAGCAGCCCCCGGACTAGTATTGAG. Amino acid sequence: CASSPRTSIE. The full CDR3 protein is CASSPRTSIEQFF.

A note on this clone: The read terminates 3 residues before the CDR3 end, so the remaining end is supplied by the germline J gene. The sample contains more than one DNA sequence encoding this CDR3. The rearrangement joins TRBV7-2 to TRBJ2-7; D is perhaps TRBD2 (6 bases). The CDR3 has 15 residues. Germline CDR1 reads SGHTA; CDR2 reads FQGNSA. V was shortened by 2 bases and J by 1 base, with 12 bases between the two germline ends. The DNA read from the CDR3 is TGTGCCAGCAGCTTACTGGCGGGAAAGTCCTACGAG. This codes for CASSLLAGKSYE. The full-length CDR3 reads as CASSLLAGKSYEQYF.

Concerning this clone: The CDR3 end is not reached by the read, which stops 3 residues before it; the germline J gene fills it in. The genes are TRBV5-4 and TRBJ2-2, with 9 bases aligning to TRBD1. CDR3 size: 16 residues. The germline CDR1 and CDR2 sequences are SGHNT and YYREEE (reference sequence). J lost 1 base, V lost 3 bases, and 4 bases had no gene match. The covered CDR3 bases are TGTGCCAGCAGCTCACCGGGACAGGGGAACACCGGGGAG. Translated, it gives CASSSPGQGNTGE. The full CDR3 is CASSSPGQGNTGELFF.

Comment on this clone: The sequence runs out 3 residues before the end of the CDR3; the remainder is reconstructed from the germline J gene. The chain combines TRBV5-1 with TRBJ2-7; 11 bases map to TRBD2. V dropped 3 bases and J dropped 1; count of bases not matched to a gene: 6. This CDR3 has 16 amino acids. Germline-derived CDR1 and CDR2 are SGHRS and YFSETQ. This CDR3 reads CASSSPTSGRSYEQYF. The DNA read from the CDR3 is TGCGCCAGCAGCTCCCCCACTAGCGGGAGATCCTACGAG.

Points on this clone: The read finishes 3 residues shy of the CDR3 end, and the germline J gene is used to complete it. The rearrangement joins TRBV18 to TRBJ1-3; TRBD1 matches at 9 bases. In germline, CDR1 is KGHSH, CDR2 LQKENI. V dropped 5 bases and J dropped 0; count of bases not matched to a gene: 11. The CDR3 is 18 residues long. Partial CDR3 DNA: TGTGCCAGCTCAACGTCGGGGACAGGGCAAAACTCTGGAAACACC. It codes for CASSTSGTGQNSGNT. The whole CDR3 protein reads CASSTSGTGQNSGNTIYF.

Here the CDR3 reads CASSQGHQYEQYF. The part of the CDR3 DNA that was read is TGTGCCAGCAGTCAAGGACACCAATACGAG. This chain joins TRBV7-2 and TRBJ2-7; D is perhaps TRBD1 (5 bases). The CDR3 extends 3 residues past the end of the read, so its final part is completed from the germline J gene. The germline V gene has CDR1 SGHTA and CDR2 FQGNSA. V lost 6 bases, J lost 4 bases, and 13 bases lay in between. CDR3 length equals 13 residues.

With regard to this clone: The CDR3 end falls 3 residues outside the read, so it is completed with the germline J gene. The rearrangement links TRBV20-1 to TRBJ2-3, with 8 positions matching TRBD1. The V gene end was trimmed by 6 bases and the J gene end by 1 base; junction bases not matched to a gene: 3. The CDR3 is 13 amino acids. In germline, CDR1 is DFQATT, CDR2 SNEGSKA (reference sequence). CDR3 bases read: TGCAGTGCCGAGGACAGGGGCACAGATACG. It yields the protein CSAEDRGTDT. The entire CDR3 protein is CSAEDRGTDTQYF.

About this clone: The read terminates 3 residues ahead of where the CDR3 ends, so the germline J gene completes it. This sequence joins TRBV20-1 and TRBJ2-2; TRBD2 matches 12 bases. Germline V gives CDR1 DFQATT, CDR2 SNEGSKA (reference sequence). This CDR3 is 14 amino acids long. J gave up 5 bases and V 6 bases, and 4 bases lay outside the gene matches. CDR3 bases read: TGCAGTGCAGGACTAGCGGGAAGTACCGGGGAG. Amino acid sequence: CSAGLAGSTGE. In full, the CDR3 reads CSAGLAGSTGELFF.

A note on this clone: The read ends 3 residues early relative to the CDR3; the germline J gene fills the gap. The V and J genes are TRBV5-6 and TRBJ1-1, with D uncertain. V lost 0 bases, J lost 5 bases, and 8 bases lay in between. CDR1 and CDR2 (germline): SGHDT, YYEEEE. There are 13 residues in the CDR3. The part of the CDR3 DNA that was read is TGTGCCAGCAGCTTGGGAGGGTCTACTGAA. Its translation: CASSLGGSTE. The CDR3 in full is CASSLGGSTEAFF.

Details on this clone: The CDR3 end falls 3 residues outside the read, so it is completed with the germline J gene. The J gene is TRBJ2-7, the V gene TRBV18; 8 positions agree with TRBD1. V shed 4 bases and J 2 bases; nucleotides not matched to a gene: 4. The CDR3 has 14 amino acids. Germline assignment: CDR1 KGHSH and CDR2 LQKENI. This CDR3 reads CASSQDRGTYEQYF. CDR3 bases read: TGTGCCAGCTCACAAGACAGGGGCACCTACGAG.

About this clone: Read data end 3 residues before the CDR3 end; the end is taken from the germline J gene. This rearrangement joins TRBV19 to TRBJ2-6, with 7 bases lining up with TRBD1. Germline-derived CDR1 and CDR2 are LNHDA and SQIVND (reference sequence). The CDR3 sequence is 17 residues long. With V trimmed by 4 bases and J by 0 bases, 6 bases remained unmatched. The chain's CDR3 is CASSKTGMGSGANVLTF. The covered CDR3 bases are TGTGCCAGTAGTAAGACAGGGATGGGCTCTGGGGCCAACGTC.

In regard to this clone: With the read ending 3 residues before the CDR3 end, the germline J gene is used to fill in that end. The rearrangement links TRBV20-1 to TRBJ1-1; D is undetermined. V was pared by 3 bases and J by 1 base, with 6 bases between. CDR1 DFQATT and CDR2 SNEGSKA come from the germline V gene (reference sequence). The CDR3 extends over 12 amino acids. The CDR3 protein is CSASPRNTEAFF. The CDR3 DNA, read in part, is TGCAGTGCTAGCCCCCGGAACACTGAA.

On this clone itself: The missing CDR3 end, 3 residues past where the read stops, is filled in from the germline J gene. The V and J genes are TRBV11-2 and TRBJ2-1; 10 bases fit TRBD2. J gave up 9 bases and V 4 bases, and 3 bases lay outside the gene matches. This CDR3 comprises 13 residues. Germline-derived CDR1 and CDR2 are SGHAT and FQNNGV. The CDR3 loop reads CASSSVAGGEQFF. The DNA read from the CDR3 is TGTGCCAGCAGCTCGGTAGCGGGAGGTGAG. The full variable domain, rest sourced from reference TRBV11-2 and TRBJ2-1, is EAGVAQSPRYKIIEKRQSVAFWCNPISGHATLYWYQQILGQGPKLLIQFQNNGVVDDSQLPKDRFSAERLKGVDSTLKIQPAKLEDSAVYLCASSSVAGGEQFFGPGTRLTVL.